This T cell receptor (beta chain) is drawn from a study of blood T cell repertoires in COVID-19. Study overall: Whether acute or convalescent, the COVID-19 samples came from the United States, Italy and Spain. In each case, the material was cDNA or gDNA derived from T cells, B-cell-depleted T cells, or PBMCs.

Per the germline V gene, CDR1 is SGHVS and CDR2 is FQNEAQ. Trimming left V 6 bases short and J 4 bases short, with 12 bases between. This CDR3 spans 13 amino acids. Study processing details: Nucleated cell counts were estimated from reference gene primer amplification. Here immunoSEQ multiplex PCR was the method, and the copy in TCRdb shows in-frame clones only, minus some. The V and J calls and clone size come from that table; D and trimming were worked out from the DNA. The sample holds over 85,000 clones; over 60% are singletons and the top ten take around 4%. Specimen: peripheral blood. This receptor was taken from a woman of 80 years or more with acute or convalescent COVID-19. This chain joins TRBV7-8 and TRBJ2-5; D is perhaps TRBD1 (6 bases). CDR3 in amino acids: CASRVLGAETQYF. The CDR3 bases are TGTGCCAGCAGGGTACTGGGGGCAGAGACCCAGTACTTC.